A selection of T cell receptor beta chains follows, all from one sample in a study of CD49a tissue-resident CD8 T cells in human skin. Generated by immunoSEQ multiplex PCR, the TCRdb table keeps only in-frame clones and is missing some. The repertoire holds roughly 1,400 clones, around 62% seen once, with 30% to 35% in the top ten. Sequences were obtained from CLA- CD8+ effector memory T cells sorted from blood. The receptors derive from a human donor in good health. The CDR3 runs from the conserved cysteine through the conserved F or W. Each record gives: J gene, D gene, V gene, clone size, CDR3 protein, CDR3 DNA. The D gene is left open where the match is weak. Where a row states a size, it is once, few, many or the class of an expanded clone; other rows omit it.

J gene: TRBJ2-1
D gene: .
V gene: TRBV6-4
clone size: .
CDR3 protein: CASSEAQEGEQFF
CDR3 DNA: TGTGCCAGCAGTGAGGCCCAAGAGGGTGAGCAGTTCTTC

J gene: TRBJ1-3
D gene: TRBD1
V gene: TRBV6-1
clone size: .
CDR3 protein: CASSDDRGSGNTIYF
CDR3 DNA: TGTGCCAGCAGCGACGACAGGGGGTCTGGAAACACCATATATTTT

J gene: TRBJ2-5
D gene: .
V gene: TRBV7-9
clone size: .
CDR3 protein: CASSSGPPREETQYF
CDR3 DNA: TGTGCCAGCAGCTCCGGGCCCCCGAGGGAAGAGACCCAGTACTTC

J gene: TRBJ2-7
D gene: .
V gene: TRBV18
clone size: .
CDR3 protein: CASSPARQVYEQYF
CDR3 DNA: TGTGCCAGCTCACCAGCCAGACAGGTCTACGAGCAGTACTTC

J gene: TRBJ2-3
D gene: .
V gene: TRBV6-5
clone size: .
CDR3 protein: CASSYSPGSGTDTQYF
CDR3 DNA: TGTGCCAGCAGTTACTCCCCGGGTAGCGGCACAGATACGCAGTATTTT

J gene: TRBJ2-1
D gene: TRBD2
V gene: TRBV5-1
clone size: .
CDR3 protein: CASSGMGTSGRPDIYNEQFF
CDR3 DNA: TGCGCCAGCAGCGGGATGGGGACTAGCGGGAGGCCGGATATATACAATGAGCAGTTCTTC

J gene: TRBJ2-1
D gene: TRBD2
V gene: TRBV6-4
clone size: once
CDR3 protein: CASSEGTSGYNEQFF
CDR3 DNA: TGTGCCAGCAGTGAGGGGACTAGCGGGTACAATGAGCAGTTCTTC

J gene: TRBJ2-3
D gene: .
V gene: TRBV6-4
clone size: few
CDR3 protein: CASSDGAGSGADTQYF
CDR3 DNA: TGTGCCAGCAGTGACGGCGCCGGGAGTGGGGCAGATACGCAGTATTTT

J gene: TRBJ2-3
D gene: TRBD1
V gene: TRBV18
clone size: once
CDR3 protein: CASSPSGGGTDTQYF
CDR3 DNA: TGTGCCAGCTCACCATCAGGGGGAGGCACAGATACGCAGTATTTT

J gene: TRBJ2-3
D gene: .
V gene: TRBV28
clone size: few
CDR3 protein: CASSLLGEADTQYF
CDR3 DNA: TGTGCCAGCAGTTTATTGGGGGAGGCAGATACGCAGTATTTT

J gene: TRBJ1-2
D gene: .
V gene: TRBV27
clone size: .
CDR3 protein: CASSLSPGGGYTF
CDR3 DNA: TGTGCCAGCAGCCTGTCTCCCGGCGGTGGCTACACCTTC

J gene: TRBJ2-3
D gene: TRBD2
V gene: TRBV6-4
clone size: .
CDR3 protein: CASSYRAGGGADTQYF
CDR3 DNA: TGTGCCAGCAGTTACAGGGCGGGAGGAGGGGCAGATACGCAGTATTTT

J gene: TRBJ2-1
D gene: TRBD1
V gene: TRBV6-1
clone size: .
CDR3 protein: CASSERGGTGGNEQFF
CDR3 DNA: TGTGCCAGCAGTGAACGGGGCGGGACAGGGGGGAATGAGCAGTTCTTC

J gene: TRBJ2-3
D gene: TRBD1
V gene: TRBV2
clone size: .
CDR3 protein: CALPGGQGWADTQYF
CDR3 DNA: TGTGCCCTCCCTGGAGGACAGGGATGGGCAGATACGCAGTATTTT

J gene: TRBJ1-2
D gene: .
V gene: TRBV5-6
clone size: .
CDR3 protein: CASSLGTDYGYTF
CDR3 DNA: TGTGCCAGCAGCTTGGGGACAGACTATGGCTACACCTTC

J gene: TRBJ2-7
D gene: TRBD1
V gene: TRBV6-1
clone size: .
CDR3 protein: CASSPKPGGNDEQYF
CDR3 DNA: TGTGCCAGCAGTCCGAAACCAGGGGGCAACGACGAGCAGTACTTC

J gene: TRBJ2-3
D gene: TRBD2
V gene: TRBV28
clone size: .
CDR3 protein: CASSQGLADTDTQYF
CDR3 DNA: TGTGCCAGCAGCCAAGGACTAGCGGACACAGATACGCAGTATTTT

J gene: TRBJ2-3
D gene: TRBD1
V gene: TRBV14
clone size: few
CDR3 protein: CASSQTGSESDTQYF
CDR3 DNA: TGTGCCAGCAGCCAGACAGGGTCCGAGTCAGATACGCAGTATTTT

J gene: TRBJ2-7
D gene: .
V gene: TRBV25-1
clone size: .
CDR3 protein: CASSETNEQYF
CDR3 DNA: TGTGCCAGCAGTGAAACTAACGAGCAGTACTTC

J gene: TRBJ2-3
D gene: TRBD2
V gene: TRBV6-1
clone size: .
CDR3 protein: CASSEEAGAADTQYF
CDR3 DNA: TGTGCCAGCAGTGAAGAGGCGGGAGCGGCAGATACGCAGTATTTT

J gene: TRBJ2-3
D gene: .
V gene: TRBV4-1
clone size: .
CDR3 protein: CASSQDAVVTQYF
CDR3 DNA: TGCGCCAGCAGCCAAGATGCGGTAGTAACGCAGTATTTT

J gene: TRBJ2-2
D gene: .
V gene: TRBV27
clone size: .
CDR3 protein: CASSLSRSTGELFF
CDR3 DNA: TGTGCCAGCAGTTTATCTAGATCCACCGGGGAGCTGTTTTTT

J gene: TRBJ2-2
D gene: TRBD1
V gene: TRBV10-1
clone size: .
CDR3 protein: CASKNDRDTGELFF
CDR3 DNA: TGCGCCAGCAAAAACGACAGGGACACCGGGGAGCTGTTTTTT

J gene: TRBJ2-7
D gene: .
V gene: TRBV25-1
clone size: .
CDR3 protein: CASSGRGYEQYF
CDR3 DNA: TGTGCCAGCAGTGGTCGGGGCTACGAGCAGTACTTC

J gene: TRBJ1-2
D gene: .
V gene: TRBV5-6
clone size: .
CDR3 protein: CASSLMGAEGYTF
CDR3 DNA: TGTGCCAGCAGCTTAATGGGGGCTGAGGGCTACACCTTC

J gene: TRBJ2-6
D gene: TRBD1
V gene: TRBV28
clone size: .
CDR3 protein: CASSSGTVDGANVLTF
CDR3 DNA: TGTGCCAGCAGTTCCGGGACAGTAGATGGGGCCAACGTCCTGACTTTC

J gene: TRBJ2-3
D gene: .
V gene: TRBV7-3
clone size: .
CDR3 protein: CASSLIGASGSVTDTQYF
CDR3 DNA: TGTGCCAGCAGCTTAATCGGGGCCAGCGGGTCGGTGACAGATACGCAGTATTTT

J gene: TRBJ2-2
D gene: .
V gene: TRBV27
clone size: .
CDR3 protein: CASSLGSSPGELFF
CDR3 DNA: TGTGCCAGCAGTTTGGGTAGCTCGCCCGGGGAGCTGTTTTTT

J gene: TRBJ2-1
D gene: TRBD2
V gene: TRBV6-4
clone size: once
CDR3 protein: CASSGTSGSYNEQFF
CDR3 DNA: TGTGCCAGCAGTGGGACTAGCGGGTCCTACAATGAGCAGTTCTTC

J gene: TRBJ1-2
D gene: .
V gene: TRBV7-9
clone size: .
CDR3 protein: CASSLADKDYINGYTF
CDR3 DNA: TGTGCCAGCAGCTTAGCGGACAAAGATTACATCAATGGCTACACCTTC

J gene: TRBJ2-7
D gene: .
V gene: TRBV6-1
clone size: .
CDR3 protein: CASSEVGGDSYEQYF
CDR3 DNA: TGTGCCAGCAGTGAAGTAGGGGGGGACTCCTACGAGCAGTACTTC

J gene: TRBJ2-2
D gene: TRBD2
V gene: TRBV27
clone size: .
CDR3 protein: CASRGGRDTGELFF
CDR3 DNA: TGTGCCAGCAGGGGAGGGCGGGACACCGGGGAGCTGTTTTTT

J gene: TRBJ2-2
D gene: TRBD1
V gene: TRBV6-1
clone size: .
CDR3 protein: CASSAGQGYTGELFF
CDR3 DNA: TGTGCCAGCAGCGCGGGACAGGGTTACACCGGGGAGCTGTTTTTT

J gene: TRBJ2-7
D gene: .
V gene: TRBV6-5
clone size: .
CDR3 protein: CASSSGDSYEQYF
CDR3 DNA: TGTGCCAGCAGTTCGGGCGACAGCTACGAGCAGTACTTC

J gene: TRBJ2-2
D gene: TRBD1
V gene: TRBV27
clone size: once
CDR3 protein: CASARQGQELFF
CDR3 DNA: TGTGCCAGCGCCAGACAGGGGCAGGAGCTGTTTTTT

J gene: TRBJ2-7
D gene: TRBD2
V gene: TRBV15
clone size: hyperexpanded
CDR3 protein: CATSRALAETYEQYF
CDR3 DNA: TGTGCCACCAGCAGAGCCCTAGCGGAGACCTACGAGCAGTACTTC

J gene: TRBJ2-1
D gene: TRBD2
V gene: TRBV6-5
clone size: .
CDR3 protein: CASSPPGTSDEQFF
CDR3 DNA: TGTGCCAGCAGTCCACCTGGGACTAGCGATGAGCAGTTCTTC

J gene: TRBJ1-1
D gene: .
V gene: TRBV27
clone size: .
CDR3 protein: CASSLSQGGTEAFF
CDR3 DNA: TGTGCCAGCAGTTTATCGCAGGGTGGTACTGAAGCTTTCTTT

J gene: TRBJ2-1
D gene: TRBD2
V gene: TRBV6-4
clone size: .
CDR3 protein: CASSMGLDNNEQFF
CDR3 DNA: TGTGCCAGCAGCATGGGACTAGATAACAATGAGCAGTTCTTC

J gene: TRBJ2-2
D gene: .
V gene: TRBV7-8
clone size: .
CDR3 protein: CASSLSGPSNTGELFF
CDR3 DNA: TGTGCCAGCAGCTTAAGCGGGCCTTCGAACACCGGGGAGCTGTTTTTT

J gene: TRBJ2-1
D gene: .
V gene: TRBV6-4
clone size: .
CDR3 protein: CASSDVGGSYNEQFF
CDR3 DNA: TGTGCCAGCAGTGACGTGGGGGGATCCTACAATGAGCAGTTCTTC

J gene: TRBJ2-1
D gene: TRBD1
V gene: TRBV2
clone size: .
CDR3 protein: CASSDYRGADNEQFF
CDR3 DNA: TGTGCCAGCAGTGATTACAGGGGGGCTGACAATGAGCAGTTCTTC

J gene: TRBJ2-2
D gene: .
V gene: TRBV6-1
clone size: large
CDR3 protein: CASSEGRGWTGELFF
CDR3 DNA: TGTGCCAGCAGTGAGGGCCGCGGGTGGACCGGGGAGCTGTTTTTT